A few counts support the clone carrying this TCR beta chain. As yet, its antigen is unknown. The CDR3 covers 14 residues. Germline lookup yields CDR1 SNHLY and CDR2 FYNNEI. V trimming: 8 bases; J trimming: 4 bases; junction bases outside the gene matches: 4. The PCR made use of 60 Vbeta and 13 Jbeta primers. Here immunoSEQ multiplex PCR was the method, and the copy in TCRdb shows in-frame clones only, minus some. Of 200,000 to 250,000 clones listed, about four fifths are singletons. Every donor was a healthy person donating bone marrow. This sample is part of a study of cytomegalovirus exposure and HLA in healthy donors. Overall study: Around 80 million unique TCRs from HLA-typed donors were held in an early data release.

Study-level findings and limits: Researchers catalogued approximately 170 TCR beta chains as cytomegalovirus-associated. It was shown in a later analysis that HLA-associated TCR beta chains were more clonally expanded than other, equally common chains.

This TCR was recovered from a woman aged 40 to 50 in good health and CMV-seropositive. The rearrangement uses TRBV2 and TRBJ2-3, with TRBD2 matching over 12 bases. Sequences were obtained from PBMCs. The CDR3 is CASLRTSGADTQYF. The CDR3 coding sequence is TGTGCCAGCCTCCGGACTAGCGGGGCAGATACGCAGTATTTT.